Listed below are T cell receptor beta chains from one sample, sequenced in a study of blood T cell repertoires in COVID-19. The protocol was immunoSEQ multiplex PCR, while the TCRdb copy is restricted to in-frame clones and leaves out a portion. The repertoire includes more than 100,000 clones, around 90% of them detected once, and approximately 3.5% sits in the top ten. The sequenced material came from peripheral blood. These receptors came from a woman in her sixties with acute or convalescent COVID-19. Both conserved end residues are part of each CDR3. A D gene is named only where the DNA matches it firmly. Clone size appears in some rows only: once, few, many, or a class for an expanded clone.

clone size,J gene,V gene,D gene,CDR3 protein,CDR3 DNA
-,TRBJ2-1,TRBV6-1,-,CASSEQWATEQFF,TGTGCCAGCAGTGAACAGTGGGCAACCGAGCAGTTCTTC
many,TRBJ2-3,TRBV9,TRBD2,CASSAAGTSGSTDTQYF,TGTGCCAGCAGCGCCGCCGGGACTAGCGGGAGCACAGATACGCAGTATTTT
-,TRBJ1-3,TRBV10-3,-,CAITVDKYSGNTIYF,TGTGCCATCACCGTGGACAAATACTCTGGAAACACCATATATTTT
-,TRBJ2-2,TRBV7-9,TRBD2,CASSLREIWGTGELFF,TGTGCCAGCAGCTTGCGGGAGATTTGGGGCACCGGGGAGCTGTTTTTT
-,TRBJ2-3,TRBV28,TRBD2,CASSSAGGPADTQYF,TGTGCCAGCAGTTCAGCGGGAGGGCCGGCAGATACGCAGTATTTT
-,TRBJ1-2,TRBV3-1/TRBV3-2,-,CASSQDHSYTGGYTF,TGTGCCAGCAGCCAAGATCACAGCTATACCGGTGGCTACACCTTC
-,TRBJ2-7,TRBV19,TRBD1,CASSILGQGTYEQYF,TGTGCCAGTAGTATTTTGGGACAGGGGACCTACGAGCAGTACTTC
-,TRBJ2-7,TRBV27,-,CASQERARRGYEQYF,TGTGCCTCGCAGGAGCGAGCCAGACGGGGCTACGAGCAGTACTTC
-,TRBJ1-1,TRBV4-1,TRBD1,CASSPPRDRLTPEPEAFF,TGCGCCAGCAGCCCGCCCCGGGACAGGCTTACACCTGAACCTGAAGCTTTCTTT
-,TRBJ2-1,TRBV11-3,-,CASSLGAGDEQFF,TGTGCCAGCAGCTTAGGTGCAGGGGATGAGCAGTTCTTC
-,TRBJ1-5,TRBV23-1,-,CASSQPLGGNQPQHF,TGCGCCAGCAGTCAACCCCTCGGTGGTAATCAGCCCCAGCATTTT
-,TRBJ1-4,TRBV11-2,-,CASSQGNGEKLFF,TGTGCCAGCAGCCAGGGGAACGGTGAAAAACTGTTTTTT
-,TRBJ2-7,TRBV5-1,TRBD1,CASSLGRGPLFEQYF,TGCGCCAGCAGCTTGGGCAGGGGGCCCCTCTTTGAGCAGTACTTC
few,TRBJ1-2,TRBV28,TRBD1,CASSLIGTARPTREVGYGYTF,TGTGCCAGCAGTTTAATCGGGACAGCTAGACCAACAAGGGAAGTCGGTTATGGCTACACCTTC
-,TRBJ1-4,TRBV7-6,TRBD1,CASSLGTGGNEKLFF,TGTGCCAGCAGCTTAGGGACAGGGGGTAATGAAAAACTGTTTTTT
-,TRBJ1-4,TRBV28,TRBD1,CASSPPGTGPKLFF,TGTGCCAGCAGTCCCCCTGGGACAGGGCCAAAACTGTTTTTT
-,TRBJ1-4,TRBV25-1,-,CASSGSLGGNEKLFF,TGTGCCAGCAGCGGATCCTTGGGGGGGAATGAAAAACTGTTTTTT
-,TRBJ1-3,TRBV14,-,CASSQQGNTIYF,TGTGCCAGCAGCCAACAGGGAAACACCATATATTTT
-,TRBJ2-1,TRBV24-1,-,CATSDLTTGKQFF,TGTGCCACCAGTGATCTGACTACAGGGAAGCAGTTCTTC
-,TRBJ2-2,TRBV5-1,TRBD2,CASSSEGSGRAVDTGELFF,TGCGCCAGCAGCTCCGAAGGTAGCGGGAGGGCCGTGGACACCGGGGAGCTGTTTTTT
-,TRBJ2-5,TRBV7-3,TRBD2,CASSWGLAGGPLTETQYF,TGTGCCAGCAGCTGGGGACTAGCGGGAGGGCCGTTGACAGAGACCCAGTACTTC
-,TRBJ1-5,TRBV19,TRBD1,CASSRDRVTQPQHF,TGTGCCAGTAGTAGGGACAGGGTTACTCAGCCCCAGCATTTT
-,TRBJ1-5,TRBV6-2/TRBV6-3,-,CASSITGGNQPQHF,TGTGCCAGCAGCATAACGGGGGGCAATCAGCCCCAGCATTTT
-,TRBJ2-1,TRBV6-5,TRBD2,CASTLASGRYNEQFF,TGTGCCAGCACCCTAGCTAGCGGGAGGTACAATGAGCAGTTCTTC
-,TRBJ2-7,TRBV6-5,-,CASTEVSYEQYF,TGTGCCAGCACAGAGGTCTCCTACGAGCAGTACTTC
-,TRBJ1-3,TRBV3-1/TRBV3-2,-,CASSQAFSGNTIYF,TGTGCCAGCAGCCAAGCTTTCTCTGGAAACACCATATATTTT
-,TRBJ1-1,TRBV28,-,CATYRQNTEAFF,TGTGCCACCTACAGGCAAAACACTGAAGCTTTCTTT
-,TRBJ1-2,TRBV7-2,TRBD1,CASSLLTGTGYGYTF,TGTGCCAGCAGCTTACTGACCGGGACAGGCTATGGCTACACCTTC
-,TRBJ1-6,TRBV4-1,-,CASSQVPSSYNSPLHF,TGCGCCAGCAGCCAAGTTCCGAGCTCCTATAATTCACCCCTCCACTTT
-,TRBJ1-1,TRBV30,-,CAWGWGDTEAFF,TGTGCCTGGGGGTGGGGGGACACTGAAGCTTTCTTT
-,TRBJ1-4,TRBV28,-,CASSLRGEKLFF,TGTGCCAGCAGTTTACGGGGTGAAAAACTGTTTTTT
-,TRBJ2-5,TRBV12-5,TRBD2,CASGFRLAGVAETQYF,TGTGCTAGTGGTTTCCGACTAGCGGGAGTTGCAGAGACCCAGTACTTC
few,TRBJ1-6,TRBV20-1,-,CSASLGGSGNSPLHF,TGCAGTGCTAGTCTAGGGGGTTCGGGTAATTCACCCCTCCACTTT
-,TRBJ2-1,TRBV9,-,CASSVAVSDEQFF,TGTGCCAGCAGCGTAGCCGTTAGCGATGAGCAGTTCTTC